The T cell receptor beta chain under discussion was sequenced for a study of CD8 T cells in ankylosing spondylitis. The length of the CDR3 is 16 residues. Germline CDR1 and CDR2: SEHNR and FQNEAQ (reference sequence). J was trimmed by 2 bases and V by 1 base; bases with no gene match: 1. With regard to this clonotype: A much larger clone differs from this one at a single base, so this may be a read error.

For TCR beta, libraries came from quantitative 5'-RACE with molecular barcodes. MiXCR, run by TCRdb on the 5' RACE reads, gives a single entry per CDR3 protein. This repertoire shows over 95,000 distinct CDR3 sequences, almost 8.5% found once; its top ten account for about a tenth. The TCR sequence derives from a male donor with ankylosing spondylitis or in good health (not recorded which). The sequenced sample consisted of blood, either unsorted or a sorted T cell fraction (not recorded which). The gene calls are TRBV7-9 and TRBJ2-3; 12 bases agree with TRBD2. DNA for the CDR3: TGTGCCAGCAGCTTAGGGACTAGCGGGAACACAGATACGCAGTATTTT. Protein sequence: CASSLGTSGNTDTQYF.